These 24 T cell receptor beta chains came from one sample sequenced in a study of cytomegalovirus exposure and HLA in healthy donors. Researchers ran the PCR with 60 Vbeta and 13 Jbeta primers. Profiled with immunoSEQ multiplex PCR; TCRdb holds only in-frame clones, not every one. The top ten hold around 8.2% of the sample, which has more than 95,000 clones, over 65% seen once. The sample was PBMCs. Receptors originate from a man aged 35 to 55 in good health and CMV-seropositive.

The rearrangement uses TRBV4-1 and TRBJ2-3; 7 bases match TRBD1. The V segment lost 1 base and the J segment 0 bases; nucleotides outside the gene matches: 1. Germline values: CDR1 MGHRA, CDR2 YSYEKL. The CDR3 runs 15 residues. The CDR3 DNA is TGCGCCAGCAGCCAAGGACAGGGCAGCACAGATACGCAGTATTTT. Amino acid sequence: CASSQGQGSTDTQYF.

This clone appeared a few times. This chain's CDR3 is CATGASGRVGTGELFF. The CDR3 bases are TGCGCCACCGGGGCTAGCGGGAGGGTCGGCACCGGGGAGCTGTTTTTT. V gene TRBV10-2 combines with J gene TRBJ2-2; 12 bases line up with TRBD2. Trimming removed 10 bases from V and 4 bases from J; junction bases left unmatched: 10. Germline V gives CDR1 WSHSY, CDR2 SAAADI. This CDR3 has 16 amino acids.

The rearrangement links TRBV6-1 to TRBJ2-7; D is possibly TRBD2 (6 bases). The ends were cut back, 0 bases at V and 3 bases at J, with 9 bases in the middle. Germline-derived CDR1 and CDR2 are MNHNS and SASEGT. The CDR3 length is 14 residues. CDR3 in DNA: TGTGCCAGCAGTGAAGCGCGGCGGGGCTACGAGCAGTACTTC. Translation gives CASSEARRGYEQYF.

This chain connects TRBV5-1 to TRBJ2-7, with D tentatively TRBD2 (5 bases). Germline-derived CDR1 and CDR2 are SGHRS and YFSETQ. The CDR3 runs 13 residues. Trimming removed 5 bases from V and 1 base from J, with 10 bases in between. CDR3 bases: TGCGCCAGCAGATTCAGCGGATCCTACGAGCAGTACTTC. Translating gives CASRFSGSYEQYF.

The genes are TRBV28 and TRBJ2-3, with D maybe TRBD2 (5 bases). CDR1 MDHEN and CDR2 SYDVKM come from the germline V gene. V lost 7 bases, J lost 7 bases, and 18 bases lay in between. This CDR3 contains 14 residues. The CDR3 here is CASTSGLASYTQYF. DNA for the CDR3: TGTGCCAGCACCTCCGGGCTAGCATCCTATACGCAGTATTTT.

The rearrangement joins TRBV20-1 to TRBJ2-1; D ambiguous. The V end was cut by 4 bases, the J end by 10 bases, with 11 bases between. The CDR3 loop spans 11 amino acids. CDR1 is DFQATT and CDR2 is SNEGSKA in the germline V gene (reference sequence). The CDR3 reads CSATHQSEQFF. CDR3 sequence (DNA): TGCAGTGCTACCCACCAGTCGGAGCAGTTCTTC.

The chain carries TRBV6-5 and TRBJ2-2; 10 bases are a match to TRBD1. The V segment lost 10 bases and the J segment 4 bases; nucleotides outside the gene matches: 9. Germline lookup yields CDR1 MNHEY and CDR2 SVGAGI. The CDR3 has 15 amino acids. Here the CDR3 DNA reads TGTGCCACCTCCAGACAGGGGGCGAGCACCGGGGAGCTGTTTTTT. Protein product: CATSRQGASTGELFF.

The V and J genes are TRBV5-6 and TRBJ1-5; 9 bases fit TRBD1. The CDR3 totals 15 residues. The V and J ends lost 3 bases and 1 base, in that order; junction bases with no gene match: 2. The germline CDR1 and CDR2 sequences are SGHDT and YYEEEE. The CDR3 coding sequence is TGTGCCAGCAGCTCCGACAGGGGGAGCAATCAGCCCCAGCATTTT. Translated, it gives CASSSDRGSNQPQHF.

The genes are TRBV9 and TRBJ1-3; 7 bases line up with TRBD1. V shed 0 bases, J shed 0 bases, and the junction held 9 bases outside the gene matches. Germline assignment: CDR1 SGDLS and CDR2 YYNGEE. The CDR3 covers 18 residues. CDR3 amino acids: CASSVELRDSYSGNTIYF. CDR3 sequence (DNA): TGTGCCAGCAGCGTAGAACTAAGGGACAGTTACTCTGGAAACACCATATATTTT.

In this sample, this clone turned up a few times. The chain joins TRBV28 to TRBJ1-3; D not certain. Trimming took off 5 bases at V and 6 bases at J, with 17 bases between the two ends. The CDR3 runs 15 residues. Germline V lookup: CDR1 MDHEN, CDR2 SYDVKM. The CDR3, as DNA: TGTGCCAGCAGTCCTCAGTGGCCCGCCGCAAACACCATATATTTT. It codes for CASSPQWPAANTIYF.

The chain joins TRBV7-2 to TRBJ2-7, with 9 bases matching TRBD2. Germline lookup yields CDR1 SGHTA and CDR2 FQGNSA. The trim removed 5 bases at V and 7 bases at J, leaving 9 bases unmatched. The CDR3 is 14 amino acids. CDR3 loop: CASSPQAGGLEQYF. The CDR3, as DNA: TGTGCCAGCAGCCCACAGGCGGGGGGGCTTGAGCAGTACTTC.

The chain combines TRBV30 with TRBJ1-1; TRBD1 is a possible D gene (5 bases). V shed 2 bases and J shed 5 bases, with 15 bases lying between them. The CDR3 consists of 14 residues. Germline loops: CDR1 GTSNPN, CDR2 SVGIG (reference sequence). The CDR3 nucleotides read TGTGCCTGGAGTATAGAAGGGGCGCGAACTGAAGCTTTCTTT. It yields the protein CAWSIEGARTEAFF.

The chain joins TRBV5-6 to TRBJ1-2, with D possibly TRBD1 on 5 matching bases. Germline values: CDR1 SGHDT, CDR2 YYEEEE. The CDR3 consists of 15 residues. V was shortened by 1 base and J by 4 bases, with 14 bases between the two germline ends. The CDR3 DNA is TGTGCCAGCAGCTTGTACGGGACTGGAGGCTATGGCTACACCTTC. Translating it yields CASSLYGTGGYGYTF.

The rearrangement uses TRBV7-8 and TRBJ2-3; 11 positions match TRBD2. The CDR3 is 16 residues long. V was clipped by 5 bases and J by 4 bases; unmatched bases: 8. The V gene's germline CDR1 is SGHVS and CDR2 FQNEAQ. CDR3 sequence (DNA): TGTGCCAGCAGCACCAGTAGCGGGGGGGCCCCAGATACGCAGTATTTT. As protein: CASSTSSGGAPDTQYF.

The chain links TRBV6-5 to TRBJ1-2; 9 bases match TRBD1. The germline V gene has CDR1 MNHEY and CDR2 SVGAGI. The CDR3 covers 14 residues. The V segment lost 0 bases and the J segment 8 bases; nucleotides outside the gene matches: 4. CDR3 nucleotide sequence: TGTGCCAGCAGTTACTCTACAGGGGGCCGGGGCTACACCTTC. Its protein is CASSYSTGGRGYTF.

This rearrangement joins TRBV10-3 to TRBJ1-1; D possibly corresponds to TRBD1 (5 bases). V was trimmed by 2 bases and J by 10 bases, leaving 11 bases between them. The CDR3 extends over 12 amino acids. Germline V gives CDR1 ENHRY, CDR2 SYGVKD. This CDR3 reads CAISEGSGGAFF. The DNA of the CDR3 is TGTGCCATCAGTGAGGGGTCGGGGGGAGCTTTCTTT.

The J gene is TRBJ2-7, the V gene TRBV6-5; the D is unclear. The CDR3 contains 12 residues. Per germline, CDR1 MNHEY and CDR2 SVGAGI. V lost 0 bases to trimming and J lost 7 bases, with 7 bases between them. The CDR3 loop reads CASSYSSFEQYF. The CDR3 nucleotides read TGTGCCAGCAGTTACTCCAGTTTTGAGCAGTACTTC.

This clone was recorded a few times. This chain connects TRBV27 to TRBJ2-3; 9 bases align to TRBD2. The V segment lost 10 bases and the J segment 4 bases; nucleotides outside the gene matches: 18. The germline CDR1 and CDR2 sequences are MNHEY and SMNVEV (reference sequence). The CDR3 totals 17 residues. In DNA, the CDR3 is TGTGCCATCACAAAAGGGGGACTAGCCCCGAGCCCAGATACGCAGTATTTT. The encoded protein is CAITKGGLAPSPDTQYF.

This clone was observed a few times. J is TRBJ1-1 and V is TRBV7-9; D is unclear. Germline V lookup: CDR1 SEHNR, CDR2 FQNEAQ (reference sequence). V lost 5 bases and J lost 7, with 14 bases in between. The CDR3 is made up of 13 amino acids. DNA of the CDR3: TGTGCCAGCAGCCCCCGGACGGGGTATGAAGCTTTCTTT. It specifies CASSPRTGYEAFF. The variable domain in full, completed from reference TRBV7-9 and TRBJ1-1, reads DTGVSQNPRHKITKRGQNVTFRCDPISEHNRLYWYRQTLGQGPEFLTYFQNEAQLEKSRLLSDRFSAERPKGSFSTLEIQRTEQGDSAMYLCASSPRTGYEAFFGQGTRLTVV.

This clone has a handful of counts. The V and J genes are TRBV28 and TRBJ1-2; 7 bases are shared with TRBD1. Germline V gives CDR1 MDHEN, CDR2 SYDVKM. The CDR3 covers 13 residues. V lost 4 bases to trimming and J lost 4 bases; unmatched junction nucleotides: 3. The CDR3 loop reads CASSYGQAYGYTF. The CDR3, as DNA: TGTGCCAGCAGTTACGGACAGGCCTATGGCTACACCTTC.

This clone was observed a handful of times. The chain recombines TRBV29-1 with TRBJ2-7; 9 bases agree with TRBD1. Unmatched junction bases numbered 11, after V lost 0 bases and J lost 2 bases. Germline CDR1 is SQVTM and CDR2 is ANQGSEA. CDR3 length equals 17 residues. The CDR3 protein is CSVEDFRPGQGTYEQYF. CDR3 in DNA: TGCAGCGTTGAAGACTTTCGTCCGGGACAGGGTACCTACGAGCAGTACTTC.

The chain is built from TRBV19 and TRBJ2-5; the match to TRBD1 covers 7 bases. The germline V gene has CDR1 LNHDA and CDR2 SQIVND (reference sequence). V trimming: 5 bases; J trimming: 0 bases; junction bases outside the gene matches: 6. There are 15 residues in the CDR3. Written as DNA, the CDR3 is TGTGCCAGTAGTCCAGGACAGGTGTACCAAGAGACCCAGTACTTC. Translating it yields CASSPGQVYQETQYF. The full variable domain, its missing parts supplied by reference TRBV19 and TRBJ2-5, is DGGITQSPKYLFRKEGQNVTLSCEQNLNHDAMYWYRQDPGQGLRLIYYSQIVNDFQKGDIAEGYSVSREKKESFPLTVTSAQKNPTAFYLCASSPGQVYQETQYFGPGTRLLVL.

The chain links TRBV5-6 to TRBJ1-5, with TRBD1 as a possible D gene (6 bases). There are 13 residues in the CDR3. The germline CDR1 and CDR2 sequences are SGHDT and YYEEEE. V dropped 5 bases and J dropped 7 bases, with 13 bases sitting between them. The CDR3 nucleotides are TGTGCCAGCAGTAAAACAGGGCGCCAGCCCCAGCATTTT. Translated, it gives CASSKTGRQPQHF.

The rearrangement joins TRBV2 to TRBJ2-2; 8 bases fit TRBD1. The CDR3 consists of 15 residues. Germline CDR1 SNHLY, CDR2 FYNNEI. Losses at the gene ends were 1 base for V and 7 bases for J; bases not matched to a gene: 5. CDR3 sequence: CASSEGQGAVGELFF. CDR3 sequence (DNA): TGTGCCAGCAGTGAAGGGCAGGGGGCGGTCGGGGAGCTGTTTTTT.